The 26 T cell receptor beta chains given below trace back to one sample, sequenced in a study of tumor and adjacent non-tumor tissue in lung cancer. A modified ARM-PCR protocol with three rounds of nested PCR amplified TCRbeta. TCRdb re-called the multiplex PCR reads through MiXCR, storing one row per CDR3 protein. The repertoire holds about 86,000 distinct CDR3 sequences, more than 65% seen once, with about a fifth in the top ten. This sample's RNA came from whole unsorted tissue. More than 3 cm separated this lung sample from the edge of the tumor. Material: distant non-tumor lung tissue. The source is a woman between 45 and 60 years old with non-small cell lung cancer.

This clonotype was seen at least ten times. The chain combines TRBV12-3 or TRBV12-4 with TRBJ2-7, with D hard to call. The ends were cut back, 6 bases at V and 3 bases at J, with 12 bases in the middle. This CDR3 comprises 13 residues. The CDR3 bases are TGTGCCAGCAGACCCCACGACCACTACGAGCAGTACTTC. Protein: CASRPHDHYEQYF.

There are many counts of this clonotype. Just one base apart from a much larger clone, this may be a read error. The chain employs TRBV11-2 and TRBJ2-7, with D perhaps matching TRBD1 (6 bases). CDR1 and CDR2 (germline): SGHAT, FQNNGV. The CDR3 totals 15 residues. CDR3 sequence reads: CVSSVGRGAMDEQYF. In nucleotides, the CDR3 is TGTGTCAGCAGCGTCGGCAGGGGCGCGATGGACGAGCAGTACTTC. Based on the CDR3 plus reference TRBV11-2 and TRBJ2-7, the full variable domain is EAGVAQSPRYKIIEKRQSVAFWCNPISGHATLYWYQQILGQGPKLLIQFQNNGVVDDSQLPKDRFSAERLKGVDSTLKIQPAKLEDSAVYLCVSSVGRGAMDEQYFGPGTRLTVT.

Worth noting for this clonotype: The junction differs from germline at one of its ends, possibly a read error. The genes are TRBV6-5 and TRBJ2-1, with 9 bases matching TRBD2. Germline CDR1 MNHEY, CDR2 SVGAGI. This CDR3 spans 16 amino acids. The CDR3 DNA reads as TGTGCCAGCAGTTACACGTCTAGCGGGAAGAACATTGAGCGGTTCTTC. Its translation: CASSYTSSGKNIERFF.

On this clonotype itself: The germline gene is not matched at one end of the junction; a read error may be the cause. The genes are TRBV6-5 and TRBJ2-7; the D gene is possibly TRBD1 (7 bases). The CDR3 consists of 17 residues. Per the germline V gene, CDR1 is MNHEY and CDR2 is SVGAGI. CDR3 in amino acids: CASSRSYRGLESYERYF. For the CDR3, the DNA is TGTGCCAGCAGTCGAAGTTACAGGGGACTCGAGTCCTACGAGCGGTACTTC.

Of note for this clonotype: Just one base apart from a much larger clone, this may be a read error. The rearrangement joins TRBV5-5 to TRBJ1-5; D is unclear. This CDR3 is 14 amino acids long. Germline CDR1 and CDR2: SGHKS and YYEKEE (reference sequence). The CDR3: CVSSLWGGDQPQHF. DNA of the CDR3: TGTGTCAGCAGCTTGTGGGGAGGTGATCAGCCCCAGCATTTT. The full variable domain, its missing parts supplied by reference TRBV5-5 and TRBJ1-5, is DAGVTQSPTHLIKTRGQQVTLRCSPISGHKSVSWYQQVLGQGPQFIFQYYEKEERGRGNFPDRFSARQFPNYSSELNVNALLLGDSALYLCVSSLWGGDQPQHFGDGTRLSIL.

This clonotype is labeled medium-sized. J is TRBJ2-7 and V is TRBV11-2, with TRBD2 identical over 8 bases. The junction had 10 bases not matched to a gene; V was cut back by 5 bases and J by 1 base. The CDR3 runs to 16 residues. Germline CDR1 SGHAT, CDR2 FQNNGV. The DNA for the CDR3 is TGTGCCAGCAGCCCCAGCCGACTAGCGTCGTCCTACGAGCAGTACTTC. This translates into CASSPSRLASSYEQYF.

This clonotype rates as medium-sized. The chain recombines TRBV11-1 with TRBJ1-2; D might be TRBD1 (5 bases). Between the trimmed V and J ends, which lost 4 bases and 8 bases, there was a span of 14 bases. Germline CDR1 SGHAT, CDR2 FQDESV (reference sequence). The CDR3 spans 13 residues. CDR3 sequence (DNA): TGTGCCAGCAGCTCAAGGGGAGCGTGGGGCTACACCTTC. Translating gives CASSSRGAWGYTF.

As regards this clonotype: A junction boundary mismatches the germline segment, possibly from a read error. The chain joins TRBV6-1 to TRBJ2-1; D unresolved. The CDR3 runs 14 residues. Germline CDR1 reads MNHNS; CDR2 reads SASEGT. The CDR3 DNA sequence: TGTGCCAGCGTGTCAGGTAGATCCTATAATGAGCAGTTCTTC. It specifies CASVSGRSYNEQFF.

With respect to this clonotype: Lacking the conserved final phenylalanine or tryptophan, this CDR3 likely reflects a read error. J is TRBJ2-7 and V is TRBV29-1, with 9 bases fitting TRBD1. V shed 7 bases, J shed 3 bases, and the junction held 7 bases outside the gene matches. Germline CDR1 and CDR2: SQVTM and ANQGSEA. This CDR3 is 13 amino acids long. The CDR3 sequence is CSAMDRGIYEQYL. CDR3 sequence (DNA): TGCAGCGCGATGGACAGGGGAATCTACGAGCAGTACTTA.

On this clonotype itself: The germline gene is not matched at one end of the junction; a read error may be the cause. The chain carries TRBV6-1 and TRBJ1-3; D gene uncertain. This CDR3 comprises 16 residues. Germline CDR1 reads MNHNS; CDR2 reads SASEGT. The CDR3 sequence is CASSGELELQGNTIYF. CDR3 DNA sequence: TGTGCCAGTAGTGGAGAATTGGAACTCCAGGGAAACACCATATATTTT.

This clonotype showed up just a few times. This is likely a read error, given that the CDR3 carries no conserved phenylalanine or tryptophan at its end. This rearrangement joins TRBV6-2 or TRBV6-3 to TRBJ1-4, with D uncertain. CDR3 length: 14 amino acids. Germline CDR1 is MNHEY and CDR2 is SVGEGT. The CDR3 nucleotides read TGTGCCAACAGTCCGAGGCAAACTAATGAAAAACTGTTTTCC. The encoded protein is CANSPRQTNEKLFS.

On this clonotype: At one end the junction does not follow the germline gene, possibly because of a read error. This sequence joins TRBV6-1 and TRBJ2-1; 8 nucleotides agree with TRBD2. In germline, CDR1 is MNHNS, CDR2 SASEGT. There are 17 residues in the CDR3. The CDR3 loop is CASSEEGLGETYNGQFF. CDR3 in DNA: TGTGCCAGCAGTGAAGAGGGACTAGGGGAAACCTACAATGGGCAGTTCTTC.

The V gene is TRBV11-2, the J gene TRBJ2-7, with a tentative D call TRBD2 (5 bases). The CDR3 is 15 residues long. Trimming pared 5 bases from V and 6 bases from J, leaving 20 bases between. Germline V gene sequence: CDR1 SGHAT, CDR2 FQNNGV. CDR3 DNA sequence: TGTGCCAGCAGCACCGGGATAGAGCGCACCTGCGAGCAGTACTTC. It encodes CASSTGIERTCEQYF.

This clonotype was seen repeatedly, ten times or more. The V gene is TRBV21-1, the J gene TRBJ1-5; the table's D call, TRBD1, has no DNA check behind it. TRBV21-1 is an annotated pseudogene. The CDR3 is made up of 14 amino acids. The CDR3 protein is CASRRTVRGQPQHF. The CDR3 bases are TGTGCCAGCAGACGGACAGTAAGAGGTCAGCCCCAGCATTTT.

This clonotype was counted ten times or more. This chain links TRBV20-1 with TRBJ2-1, with D possibly TRBD1 on 5 matching bases. This CDR3 is 12 amino acids long. From germline, CDR1 is DFQATT and CDR2 SNEGSKA (reference sequence). Trimming removed 6 bases at V and 5 bases at J, with 11 bases between. The CDR3 sequence: CSASRQHNEQFF. CDR3 coding DNA: TGCAGTGCATCAAGACAGCACAATGAGCAGTTCTTC.

By share, this clonotype counts as medium-sized. J is TRBJ2-5 and V is TRBV6-5; D remains ambiguous. CDR3 length: 16 residues. V was clipped by 5 bases and J by 1 base, with 17 bases between them. CDR1 and CDR2 (germline): MNHEY, SVGAGI. CDR3 nucleotide sequence: TGTGCCAGCAGTCCTTTCCCGGCCAGGTTCCAAGAGACCCAGTACTTC. It encodes CASSPFPARFQETQYF.

A note on this clonotype: A read error is likely, as this CDR3 ends without the conserved phenylalanine or tryptophan. V usage is TRBV11-2 and J usage is TRBJ2-3; D possibly corresponds to TRBD2 (6 bases). The CDR3 has 16 residues. CDR1 is SGHAT, CDR2 FQNNGV, per germline. The CDR3 bases are TGTGTCAGCAGCTTAGGGGTCCTAACTAGCACAGATATGCAGTATTTA. Protein: CVSSLGVLTSTDMQYL.

Points on this clonotype: Germline is not matched at one junction end, which may reflect a read error. The chain employs TRBV4-1 and TRBJ2-3; D unresolved. The CDR3 spans 14 residues. Per germline, CDR1 MGHRA and CDR2 YSYEKL. The DNA for the CDR3 is TGCACCAGCAGCTACGGGCCAAGCACTGATAAGCAGTATTTT. Amino acid sequence: CTSSYGPSTDKQYF.

Points on this clonotype: No conserved phenylalanine or tryptophan is present at the end of the CDR3, so a read error is the likely explanation. The genes are TRBV12-5 and TRBJ1-2, with D possibly being TRBD1 (5 bases). Germline V gene sequence: CDR1 LGHNT, CDR2 FRNRAP. The CDR3 runs 12 residues. In DNA, the CDR3 is TGTGCTAGTGGCCCTGGAGGGGATGGATACACCTCC. Translated, it gives CASGPGGDGYTS.

Details on this clonotype: At one boundary the junction diverges from the germline segment, which might be a read error. The rearrangement joins TRBV24-1 to TRBJ1-1; no reliable D call. In germline, CDR1 is KGHDR, CDR2 SFDVKD. This CDR3 region has 13 residues. CDR3 DNA: TGTGACACCAGTGAAAGGACTGGGCTTGAAGCTTTCTTT. It specifies CDTSERTGLEAFF.

Details on this clonotype: This CDR3 fails to terminate in the conserved phenylalanine or tryptophan, so it likely reflects a read error. The CDR3 nucleotides are TGTGGCAGCAGTGGGGGGGGGCTAGGGGTGAATCAGCCCCAGCATTAT. Amino acid sequence: CGSSGGGLGVNQPQHY. V and J are TRBV6-1 and TRBJ1-5; tentative D call: TRBD1 (6 bases). The CDR3 contains 16 residues. Germline V CDR1 and CDR2: MNHNS, SASEGT.

With regard to this clonotype: This likely comes from a read error, as the CDR3 has no conserved phenylalanine or tryptophan at its end. The limits of the CDR3 on the DNA are not certain, so only TCRdb's listed CDR3 is given. The CDR3 protein is CASSLNAGDTEALV. The V call is TRBV5-1, the J call TRBJ1-1; the listed D gene, TRBD1, was not tested against the DNA. The CDR3 spans 14 residues, counting both ends. Germline V CDR1 and CDR2: SGHRS, YFSETQ.

This clonotype has only one observation. The chain couples TRBV18 to TRBJ1-5; 7 nucleotides agree with TRBD1. Per the germline V gene, CDR1 is KGHSH and CDR2 is LQKENI. CDR3 size: 16 residues. The V and J ends lost 2 bases and 3 bases, in that order; junction bases with no gene match: 7. CDR3 bases: TGTGCCAGCTCACCAACCGTGACAGGGTCCAATCAGCCCCAGCATTTT. Its protein is CASSPTVTGSNQPQHF.

The chain links TRBV29-1 to TRBJ2-7; D remains unclear. CDR1 SQVTM and CDR2 ANQGSEA come from the germline V gene. V was trimmed by 1 base and J by 13 bases, leaving 20 bases between them. The CDR3 runs to 13 residues. CDR3 DNA sequence: TGCAGCGTTGAAGGAGGTGATCGGTTGGTGCAATACTTC. It is translated as CSVEGGDRLVQYF.

About this clonotype: One junction end does not reproduce the germline sequence, and a read error may be involved. The V and J genes are TRBV6-2 or TRBV6-3 and TRBJ1-1; D call uncertain. The CDR3 consists of 15 residues. The V gene's germline CDR1 is MNHEY and CDR2 SVGEGT. The CDR3: CASSYSMWVSTEALF. In DNA, the CDR3 is TGTGCCAGTAGTTACTCGATGTGGGTTAGCACTGAAGCTTTGTTT.

V gene TRBV6-6 combines with J gene TRBJ1-1, with D possibly matching TRBD1 (6 bases). V was pared by 3 bases and J by 0 bases, with 11 bases between. Germline V gene sequence: CDR1 MNHNY, CDR2 SVGAGI (reference sequence). The length of the CDR3 is 15 residues. For the CDR3, the DNA is TGTGCCAGCAGTTATGGGGGGCAGGTGAACACTGAAGCTTTCTTT. Amino acids: CASSYGGQVNTEAFF.